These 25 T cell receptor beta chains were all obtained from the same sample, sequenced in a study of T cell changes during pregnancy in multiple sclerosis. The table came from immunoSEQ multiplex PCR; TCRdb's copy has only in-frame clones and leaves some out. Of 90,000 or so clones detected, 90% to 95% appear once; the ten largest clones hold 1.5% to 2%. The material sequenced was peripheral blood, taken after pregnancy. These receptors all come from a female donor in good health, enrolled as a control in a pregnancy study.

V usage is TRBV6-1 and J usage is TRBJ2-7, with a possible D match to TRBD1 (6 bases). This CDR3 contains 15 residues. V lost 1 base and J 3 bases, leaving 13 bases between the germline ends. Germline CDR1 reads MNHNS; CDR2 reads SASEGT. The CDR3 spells CASSEGPTGDYEQYF. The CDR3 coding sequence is TGTGCCAGCAGTGAAGGTCCGACAGGAGACTACGAGCAGTACTTC.

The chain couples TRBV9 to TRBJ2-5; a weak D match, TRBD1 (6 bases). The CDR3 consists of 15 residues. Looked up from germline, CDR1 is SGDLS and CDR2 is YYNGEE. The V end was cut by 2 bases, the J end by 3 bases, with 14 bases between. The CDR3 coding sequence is TGTGCCAGCAGCGTTGGACAGTCCGAAGAAGAGACCCAGTACTTC. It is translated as CASSVGQSEEETQYF.

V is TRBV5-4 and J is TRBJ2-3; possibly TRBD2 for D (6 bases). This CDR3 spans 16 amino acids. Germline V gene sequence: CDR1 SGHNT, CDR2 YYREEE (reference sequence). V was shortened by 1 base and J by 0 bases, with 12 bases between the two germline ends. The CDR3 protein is CASSLRRRGSTDTQYF. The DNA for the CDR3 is TGTGCCAGCAGCTTGAGAAGGCGGGGTAGCACAGATACGCAGTATTTT.

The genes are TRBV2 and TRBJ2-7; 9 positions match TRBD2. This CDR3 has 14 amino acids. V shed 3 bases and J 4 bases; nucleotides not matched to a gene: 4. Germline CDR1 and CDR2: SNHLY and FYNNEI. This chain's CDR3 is CASSDAGGEYEQYF. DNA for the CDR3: TGTGCCAGCAGTGACGCGGGAGGGGAATACGAGCAGTACTTC.

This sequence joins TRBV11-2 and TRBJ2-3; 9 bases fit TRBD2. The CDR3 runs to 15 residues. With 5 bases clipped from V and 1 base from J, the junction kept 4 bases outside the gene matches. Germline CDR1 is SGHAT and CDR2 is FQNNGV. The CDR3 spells CASSPRLAGTDTQYF. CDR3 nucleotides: TGTGCCAGCAGCCCTAGACTAGCGGGCACAGATACGCAGTATTTT.

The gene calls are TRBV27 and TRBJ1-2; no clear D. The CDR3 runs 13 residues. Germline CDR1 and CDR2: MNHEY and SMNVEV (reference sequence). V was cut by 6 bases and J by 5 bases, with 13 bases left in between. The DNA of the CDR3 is TGTGCCAGCAGGGAGGGAGGACGGTATGGCTACACCTTC. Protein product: CASREGGRYGYTF.

CDR3 DNA: TGCGCCAGCAGCGTTGGCCCGACAGGGAACAAGGGTGGGGCCAACGTCCTGACTTTC. Translated: CASSVGPTGNKGGANVLTF. The chain links TRBV5-1 to TRBJ2-6; 7 bases agree with TRBD1. V was clipped by 4 bases and J by 3 bases; unmatched bases: 16. The length of the CDR3 is 19 residues. Germline-derived CDR1 and CDR2 are SGHRS and YFSETQ. Full variable domain (outside the CDR3, taken from reference TRBV5-1 and TRBJ2-6): KAGVTQTPRYLIKTRGQQVTLSCSPISGHRSVSWYQQTPGQGLQFLFEYFSETQRNKGNFPGRFSGRQFSNSRSEMNVSTLELGDSALYLCASSVGPTGNKGGANVLTFGAGSRLTVL.

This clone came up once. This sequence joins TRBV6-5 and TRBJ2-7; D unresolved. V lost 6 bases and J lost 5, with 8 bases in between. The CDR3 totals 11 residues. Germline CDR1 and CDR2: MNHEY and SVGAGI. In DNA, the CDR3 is TGTGCCAGCAGCTCTTCGGACGAGCAGTACTTC. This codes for CASSSSDEQYF.

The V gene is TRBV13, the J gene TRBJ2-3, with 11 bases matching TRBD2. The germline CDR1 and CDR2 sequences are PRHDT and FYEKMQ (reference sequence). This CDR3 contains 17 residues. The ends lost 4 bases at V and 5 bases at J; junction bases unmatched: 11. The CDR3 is CASSSRQGTSGVDTQYF. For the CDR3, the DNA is TGTGCCAGCAGCTCCCGACAGGGGACTAGCGGTGTAGATACGCAGTATTTT.

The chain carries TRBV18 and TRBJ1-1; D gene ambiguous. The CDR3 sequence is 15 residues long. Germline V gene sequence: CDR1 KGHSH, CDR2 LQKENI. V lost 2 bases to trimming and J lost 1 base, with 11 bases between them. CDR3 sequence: CASSPISGQNTEAFF. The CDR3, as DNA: TGTGCCAGCTCACCAATAAGCGGGCAGAACACTGAAGCTTTCTTT.

CDR3 protein: CACRDGGELFF. Written as DNA, the CDR3 is TGTGCCTGCCGGGATGGCGGGGAGCTGTTTTTT. The J gene is TRBJ2-2, the V gene TRBV30; D possibly corresponds to TRBD2 (5 bases). This CDR3 spans 11 amino acids. V lost 6 bases to trimming and J lost 7 bases, with 9 bases between them. Germline CDR1 and CDR2: GTSNPN and SVGIG (reference sequence).

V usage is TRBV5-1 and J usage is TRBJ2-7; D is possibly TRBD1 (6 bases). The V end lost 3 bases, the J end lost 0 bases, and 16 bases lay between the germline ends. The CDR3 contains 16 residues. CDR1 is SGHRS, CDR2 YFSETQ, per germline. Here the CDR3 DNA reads TGCGCCAGCAGCTGGGTGGGCACAGGGCCCTCCTACGAGCAGTACTTC. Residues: CASSWVGTGPSYEQYF.

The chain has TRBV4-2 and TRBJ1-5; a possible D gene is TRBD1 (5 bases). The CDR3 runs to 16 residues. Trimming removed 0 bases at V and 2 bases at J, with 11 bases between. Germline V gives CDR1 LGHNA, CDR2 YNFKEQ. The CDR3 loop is CASSQESGIGNQPQHF. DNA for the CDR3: TGTGCCAGCAGCCAAGAATCAGGGATCGGCAATCAGCCCCAGCATTTT.

DNA for the CDR3: TGTGCCAGCACCCCCGGGAGGTACACAGATACGCAGTATTTT. Translating it yields CASTPGRYTDTQYF. The chain employs TRBV6-5 and TRBJ2-3, with 7 bases aligning to TRBD2. The germline CDR1 and CDR2 sequences are MNHEY and SVGAGI. CDR3 size: 14 residues. V was clipped by 7 bases and J by 2 bases; unmatched bases: 6.

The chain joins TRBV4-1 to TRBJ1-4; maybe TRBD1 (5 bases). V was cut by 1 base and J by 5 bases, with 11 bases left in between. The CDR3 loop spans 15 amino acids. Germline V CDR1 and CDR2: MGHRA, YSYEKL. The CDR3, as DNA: TGCGCCAGCAGCCAAGTGACAGAAGAAAATGAAAAACTGTTTTTT. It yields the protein CASSQVTEENEKLFF.

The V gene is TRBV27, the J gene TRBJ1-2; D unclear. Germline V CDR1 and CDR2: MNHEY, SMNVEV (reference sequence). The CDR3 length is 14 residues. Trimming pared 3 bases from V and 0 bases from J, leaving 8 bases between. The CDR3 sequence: CASSFVGSNYGYTF. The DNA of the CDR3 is TGTGCCAGCAGTTTTGTCGGGTCTAACTATGGCTACACCTTC.

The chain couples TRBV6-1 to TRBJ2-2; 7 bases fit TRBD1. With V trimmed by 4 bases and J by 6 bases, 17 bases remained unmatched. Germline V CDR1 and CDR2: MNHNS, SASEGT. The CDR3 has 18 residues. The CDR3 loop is CASSVLTGYEGLAGELFF. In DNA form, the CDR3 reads TGTGCCAGCAGTGTATTGACAGGGTATGAGGGATTGGCCGGGGAGCTGTTTTTT.

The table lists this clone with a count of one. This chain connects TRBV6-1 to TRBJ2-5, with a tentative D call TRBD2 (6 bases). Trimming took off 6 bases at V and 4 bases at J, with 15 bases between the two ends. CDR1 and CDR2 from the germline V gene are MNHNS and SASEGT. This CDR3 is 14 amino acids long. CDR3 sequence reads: CASRPQKGGETQYF. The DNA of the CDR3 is TGTGCCAGCAGACCCCAAAAGGGAGGAGAGACCCAGTACTTC.

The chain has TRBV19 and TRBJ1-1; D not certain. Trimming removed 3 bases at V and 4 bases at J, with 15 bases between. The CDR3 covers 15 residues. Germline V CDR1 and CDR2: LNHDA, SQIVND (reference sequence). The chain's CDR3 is CASSIGTPGGTEAFF. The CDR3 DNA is TGTGCCAGTAGTATTGGCACCCCGGGAGGCACTGAAGCTTTCTTT.

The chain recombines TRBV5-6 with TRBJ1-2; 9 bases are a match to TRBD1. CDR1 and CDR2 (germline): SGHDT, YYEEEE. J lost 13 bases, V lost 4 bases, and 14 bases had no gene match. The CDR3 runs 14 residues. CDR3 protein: CASSRELRTGDLTF. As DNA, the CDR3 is TGTGCCAGCAGCCGGGAACTTAGGACAGGGGACCTCACCTTC.

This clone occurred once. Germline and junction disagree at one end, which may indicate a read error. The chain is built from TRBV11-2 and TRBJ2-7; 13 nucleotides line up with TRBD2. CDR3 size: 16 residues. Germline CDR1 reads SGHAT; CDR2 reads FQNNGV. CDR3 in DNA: TGTGCCAGCAGCTCACTAGCGGGAGGGCCCTCCAACGAGCAGTACTTC. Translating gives CASSSLAGGPSNEQYF.

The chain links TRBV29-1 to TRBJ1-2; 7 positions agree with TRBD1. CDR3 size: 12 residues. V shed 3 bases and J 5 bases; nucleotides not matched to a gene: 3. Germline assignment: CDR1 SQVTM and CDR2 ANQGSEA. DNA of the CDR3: TGCAGCGTTGACACAGGGGTATATGGCTACACCTTC. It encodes CSVDTGVYGYTF.

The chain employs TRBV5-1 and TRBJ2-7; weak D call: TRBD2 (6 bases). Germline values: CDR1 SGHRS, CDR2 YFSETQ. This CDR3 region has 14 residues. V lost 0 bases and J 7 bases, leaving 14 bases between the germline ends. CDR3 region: CASSLEAMAGEQYF. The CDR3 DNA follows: TGCGCCAGCAGCTTGGAAGCAATGGCGGGGGAGCAGTACTTC. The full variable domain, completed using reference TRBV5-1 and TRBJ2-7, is KAGVTQTPRYLIKTRGQQVTLSCSPISGHRSVSWYQQTPGQGLQFLFEYFSETQRNKGNFPGRFSGRQFSNSRSEMNVSTLELGDSALYLCASSLEAMAGEQYFGPGTRLTVT.

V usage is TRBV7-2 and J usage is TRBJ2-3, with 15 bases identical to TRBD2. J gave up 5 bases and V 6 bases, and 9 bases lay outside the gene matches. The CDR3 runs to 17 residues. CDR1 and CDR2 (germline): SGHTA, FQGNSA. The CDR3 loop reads CASSLLPGLAGGDTQYF. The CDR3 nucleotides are TGTGCCAGCAGTCTACTCCCGGGACTAGCGGGGGGAGATACGCAGTATTTT. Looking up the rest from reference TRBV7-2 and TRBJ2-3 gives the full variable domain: GAGVSQSPSNKVTEKGKDVELRCDPISGHTALYWYRQSLGQGLEFLIYFQGNSAPDKSGLPSDRFSAERTGGSVSTLTIQRTQQEDSAVYLCASSLLPGLAGGDTQYFGPGTRLTVL.

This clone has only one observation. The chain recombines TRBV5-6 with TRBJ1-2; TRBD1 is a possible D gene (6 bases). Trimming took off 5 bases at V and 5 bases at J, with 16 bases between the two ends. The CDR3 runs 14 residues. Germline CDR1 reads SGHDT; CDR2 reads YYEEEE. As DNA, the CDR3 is TGTGCCAGCAGACGTACAGGGTTGGGATATGGCTACACCTTC. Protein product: CASRRTGLGYGYTF.